Below are 7 T cell receptor beta chains sequenced from a single sample in a study of OX40 agonist ivuxolimab in advanced cancers. The table came from immunoSEQ multiplex PCR; TCRdb's copy has only in-frame clones and leaves some out. The sample consists of nearly 80,000 clones, about 94% of them appearing once. The sample in question was CD4+ or CD8+ T cells sorted from blood, obtained in a trial of the OX40 agonist ivuxolimab. All receptors come from an adult with an advanced solid tumor such as melanoma, head and neck, liver or kidney cancer.

The chain links TRBV5-6 to TRBJ2-3, with 9 bases that match TRBD2. Germline lookup yields CDR1 SGHDT and CDR2 YYEEEE. Trimming at V came to 1 base and at J to 6 bases, leaving 3 bases not matched to a gene. The CDR3 consists of 14 residues. The CDR3 region is CASSLSSGEDTQYF. Here the CDR3 DNA reads TGTGCCAGCAGCTTGTCTAGCGGGGAGGATACGCAGTATTTT.

The CDR3 here is CASRGAGGTGKNEQFF. The CDR3 DNA follows: TGTGCCAGCAGAGGTGCGGGAGGAACAGGGAAGAATGAGCAGTTCTTC. This chain joins TRBV11-2 and TRBJ2-1; TRBD2 agrees at 8 bases. V lost 6 bases to trimming and J lost 7 bases; unmatched junction nucleotides: 14. Germline loops: CDR1 SGHAT, CDR2 FQNNGV. The CDR3 is 16 residues long.

The CDR3 loop reads CASSQDLRGDYGYTF. CDR3 coding DNA: TGCGCCAGCAGCCAAGATCTGAGGGGGGACTATGGCTACACCTTC. The chain couples TRBV4-1 to TRBJ1-2; perhaps TRBD1 as D (6 bases). Trimming shortened V by 0 bases and J by 3 bases, and 11 bases separated the two germline ends. Germline CDR1 MGHRA, CDR2 YSYEKL. This CDR3 is 15 amino acids long.

This rearrangement joins TRBV27 to TRBJ2-7; 8 bases match TRBD1. The ends lost 3 bases at V and 4 bases at J; junction bases unmatched: 5. CDR1 is MNHEY and CDR2 is SMNVEV in the germline V gene (reference sequence). The CDR3 has 14 residues. CDR3 region: CASSFQGQVYEQYF. In nucleotides, the CDR3 is TGTGCCAGCAGTTTCCAGGGACAGGTTTACGAGCAGTACTTC.

CDR3: CASTELAEETQYF. For the CDR3, the DNA is TGTGCCAGCACTGAATTAGCGGAAGAGACCCAGTACTTC. V usage is TRBV5-4 and J usage is TRBJ2-5, with a tentative D call TRBD2 (6 bases). The germline V and J ends were trimmed by 6 bases and 3 bases, with 12 bases remaining between them. This CDR3 is 13 amino acids long. The germline gives CDR1 SGHNT, CDR2 YYREEE (reference sequence).

The CDR3 DNA sequence: TGTGCCAGCAGCTACCTCGACGGGGTGAACACTGAAGCTTTCTTT. Translated, it gives CASSYLDGVNTEAFF. The chain combines TRBV11-2 with TRBJ1-1, with D uncertain. The CDR3 sequence is 15 residues long. Germline V gene sequence: CDR1 SGHAT, CDR2 FQNNGV. V was shortened by 4 bases and J by 0 bases, with 12 bases between the two germline ends.

The chain is built from TRBV9 and TRBJ2-1; 8 nucleotides agree with TRBD1. Germline V gene lookup returns CDR1 SGDLS and CDR2 YYNGEE. Germline trimming cut 1 base from V and 3 bases from J; bases unmatched to any gene: 6. This CDR3 comprises 16 residues. Here the CDR3 DNA reads TGTGCCAGCAGCGTACACGGGACAGGCTTCTACAATGAGCAGTTCTTC. Its translation is CASSVHGTGFYNEQFF.